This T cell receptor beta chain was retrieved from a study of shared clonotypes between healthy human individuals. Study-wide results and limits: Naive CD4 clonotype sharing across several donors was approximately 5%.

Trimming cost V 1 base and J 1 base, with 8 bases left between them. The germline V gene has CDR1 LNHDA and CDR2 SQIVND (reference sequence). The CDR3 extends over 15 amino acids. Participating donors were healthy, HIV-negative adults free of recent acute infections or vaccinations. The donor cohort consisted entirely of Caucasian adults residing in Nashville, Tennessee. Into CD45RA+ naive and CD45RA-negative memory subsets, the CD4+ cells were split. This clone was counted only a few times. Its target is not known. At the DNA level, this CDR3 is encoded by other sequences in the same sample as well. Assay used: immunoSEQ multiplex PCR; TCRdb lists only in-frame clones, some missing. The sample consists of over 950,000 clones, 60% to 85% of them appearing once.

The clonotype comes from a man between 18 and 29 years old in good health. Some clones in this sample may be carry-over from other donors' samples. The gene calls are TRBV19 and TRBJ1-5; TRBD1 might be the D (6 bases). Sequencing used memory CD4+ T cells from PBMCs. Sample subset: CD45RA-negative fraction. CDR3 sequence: CASSIGTASNQPQHF. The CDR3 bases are TGTGCCAGTAGTATAGGGACAGCAAGCAATCAGCCCCAGCATTTT.